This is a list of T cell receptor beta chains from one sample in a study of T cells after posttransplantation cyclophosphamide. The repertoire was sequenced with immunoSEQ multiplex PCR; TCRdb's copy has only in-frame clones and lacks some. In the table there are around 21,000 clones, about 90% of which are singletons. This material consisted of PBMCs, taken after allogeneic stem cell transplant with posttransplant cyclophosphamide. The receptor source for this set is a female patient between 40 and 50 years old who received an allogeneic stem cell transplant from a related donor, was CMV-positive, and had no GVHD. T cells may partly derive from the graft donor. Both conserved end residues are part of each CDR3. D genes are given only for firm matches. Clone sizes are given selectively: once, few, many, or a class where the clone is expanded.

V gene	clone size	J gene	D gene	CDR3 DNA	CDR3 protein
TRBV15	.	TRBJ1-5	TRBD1	TGTGCCACCAGCAGAGATCTACAGGGGGAATTAAGGAATCAGCCCCAGCATTTT	CATSRDLQGELRNQPQHF
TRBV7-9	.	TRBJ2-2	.	TGTGCCAGCAGTTTTCCCCTGGACGGGGGCACCGGGGAGCTGTTTTTT	CASSFPLDGGTGELFF
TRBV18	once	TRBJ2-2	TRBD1	TGTGCCAGCTTGCGGACAGGGGGAACCGGGGAGCTGTTTTTT	CASLRTGGTGELFF
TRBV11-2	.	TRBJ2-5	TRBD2	TGTGCCAGCAGCTTAATGACCGGGACTAGCGGGAGACAAGAGACCCAGTACTTC	CASSLMTGTSGRQETQYF
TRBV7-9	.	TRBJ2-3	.	TGTGCCAGCAGCCAGTTAGCGGCGATAGGCACAGATACGCAGTATTTT	CASSQLAAIGTDTQYF
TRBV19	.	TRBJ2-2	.	TGTGCCAGTATACAGGTTTACACCGGGGAGCTGTTTTTT	CASIQVYTGELFF
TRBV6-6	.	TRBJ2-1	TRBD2	TGTGCCAGCAGTCGGACTAGCGGATACAATGAGCAGTTCTTC	CASSRTSGYNEQFF
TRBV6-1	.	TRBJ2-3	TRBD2	TGTGCCAGCAGGGGGGCGGCTAGCGGGAGTATCGCGCAGTATTTT	CASRGAASGSIAQYF
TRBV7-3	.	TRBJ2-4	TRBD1	TGTGCCAGCAGCCTGGGACAGGGATGGAACATTCAGTACTTC	CASSLGQGWNIQYF
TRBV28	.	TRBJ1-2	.	TGTGCCAGCAGTTTGGGCAGCCGTGGCTATGGCTACACCTTC	CASSLGSRGYGYTF
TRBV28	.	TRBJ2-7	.	TGTGCCAGCAGCCCGGGACACCTCCTTCGGGAGCAGTACTTC	CASSPGHLLREQYF
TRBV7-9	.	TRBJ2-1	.	TGTGCCAGCTACAGTGACCGGCATTTCTATGAGCAGTTCTTC	CASYSDRHFYEQFF
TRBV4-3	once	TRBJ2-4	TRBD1	TGCGCCAGCAGCCAAGCCGGGGACAGTACAGCCAAAAACATTCAGTACTTC	CASSQAGDSTAKNIQYF
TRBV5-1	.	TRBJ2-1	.	TGCGCCAGCAGTCCTAAAGTGGCGAGGTCCTACAATGAGCAGTTCTTC	CASSPKVARSYNEQFF
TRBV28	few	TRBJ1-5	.	TGTGCCACCGACAGTATTAATCAGCCCCAGCATTTT	CATDSINQPQHF
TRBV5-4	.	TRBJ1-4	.	TGTGCCAGCAGCTTGAGCCTTGCAACTAATGAAAAACTGTTTTTT	CASSLSLATNEKLFF
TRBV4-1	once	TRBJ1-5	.	TGCGCCAGCAGCCCCCGACATCAAAATCAGCCCCAGCATTTT	CASSPRHQNQPQHF